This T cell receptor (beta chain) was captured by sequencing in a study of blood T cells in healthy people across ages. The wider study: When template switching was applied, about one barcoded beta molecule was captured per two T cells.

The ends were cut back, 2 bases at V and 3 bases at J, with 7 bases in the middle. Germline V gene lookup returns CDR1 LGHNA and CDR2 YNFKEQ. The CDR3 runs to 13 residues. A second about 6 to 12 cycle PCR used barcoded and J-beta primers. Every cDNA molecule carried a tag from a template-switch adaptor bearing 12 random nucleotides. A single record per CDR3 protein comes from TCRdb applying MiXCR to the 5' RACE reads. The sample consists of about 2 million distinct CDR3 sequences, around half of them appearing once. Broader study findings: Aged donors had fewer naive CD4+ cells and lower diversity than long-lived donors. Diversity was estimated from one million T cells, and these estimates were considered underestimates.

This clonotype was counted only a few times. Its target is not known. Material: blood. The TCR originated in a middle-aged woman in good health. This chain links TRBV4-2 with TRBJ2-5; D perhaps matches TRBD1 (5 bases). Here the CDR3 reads CASSQLTEETQYF. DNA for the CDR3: TGTGCCAGCAGCCAACTGACAGAAGAGACCCAGTACTTC.